The following is a TCR beta chain sequence with its context. TCRdb recomputed calls from the RACE reads with MiXCR, one row per CDR3 protein. The table lists under 200,000 distinct CDR3 sequences, 25% to 35% of them singletons. CDR3 size: 18 residues. V dropped 5 bases and J dropped 2 bases, with 22 bases sitting between them. Germline CDR1 and CDR2: SGHAT and FQNNGV. These data belong to a study of human T cells and chemical hapten exposure. Time point: patch test 3, about 24 weeks after DPC sensitization. Treatment reported: therapeutic diphenylcyclopropenone sensitization with weekly scalp DPC. Sequences were derived from whole blood, sampled in connection with sensitization to the hapten diphenylcyclopropenone (DPC). The gene calls are TRBV11-2 and TRBJ2-1; TRBD2 is a possible D gene (5 bases). The receptor's source is a woman in her late teens or twenties with alopecia areata. Some clones in this sample may be carry-over from other donors' samples. The CDR3 protein is CASSAPMSAPSPYNEQFF. The DNA for the CDR3 is TGTGCCAGCAGCGCCCCAATGTCGGCTCCTAGCCCCTACAATGAGCAGTTCTTC. Variable domain in full (rest from reference TRBV11-2 and TRBJ2-1): EAGVAQSPRYKIIEKRQSVAFWCNPISGHATLYWYQQILGQGPKLLIQFQNNGVVDDSQLPKDRFSAERLKGVDSTLKIQPAKLEDSAVYLCASSAPMSAPSPYNEQFFGPGTRLTVL.